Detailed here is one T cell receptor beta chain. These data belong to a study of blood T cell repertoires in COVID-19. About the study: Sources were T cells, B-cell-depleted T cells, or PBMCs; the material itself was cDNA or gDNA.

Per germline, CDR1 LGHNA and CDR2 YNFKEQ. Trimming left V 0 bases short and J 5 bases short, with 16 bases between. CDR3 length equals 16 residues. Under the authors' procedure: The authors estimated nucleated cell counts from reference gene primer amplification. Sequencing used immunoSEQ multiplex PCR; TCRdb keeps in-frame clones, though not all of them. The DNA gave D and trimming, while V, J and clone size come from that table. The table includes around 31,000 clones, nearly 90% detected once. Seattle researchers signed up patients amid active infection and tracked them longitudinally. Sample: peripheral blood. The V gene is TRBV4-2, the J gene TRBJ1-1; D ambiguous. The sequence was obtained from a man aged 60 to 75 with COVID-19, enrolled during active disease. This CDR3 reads CASSQESGRPWTEAFF. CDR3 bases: TGTGCCAGCAGCCAAGAAAGCGGCAGGCCCTGGACTGAAGCTTTCTTT.